The 29 T cell receptor beta chains presented below share a single source sample, sequenced in a study of early T cells in non-severe SARS-CoV-2 infection. TCRdb re-called the 5' RACE reads with MiXCR, one entry per CDR3 protein. The data hold about 36,000 distinct CDR3 sequences, with roughly 6.8% observed a single time. The sample consisted of whole blood, taken at baseline. These receptors were taken from an adult who was a healthcare worker with PCR-confirmed SARS-CoV-2 infection or an uninfected control (not recorded which).

The chain employs TRBV7-3 and TRBJ2-3; 7 bases line up with TRBD1. With 2 bases clipped from V and 7 bases from J, the junction kept 12 bases outside the gene matches. The CDR3 sequence is 16 residues long. Germline values: CDR1 SGHTA, CDR2 FQGTGA. CDR3 in DNA: TGTGCCAGCAGCTTAGCGACAGGGATCGGTTTGAATACGCAGTATTTT. The encoded protein is CASSLATGIGLNTQYF.

By its share, this clonotype is medium-sized (0.01 to 0.1%). This chain connects TRBV6-2 or TRBV6-3 to TRBJ2-4, with TRBD1 matching over 8 bases. J gave up 0 bases and V 7 bases, and 11 bases lay outside the gene matches. The CDR3 covers 17 residues. CDR1 is MNHEY and CDR2 is SVGEGT in the germline V gene. CDR3 protein: CASTPRGQVLAKNIQYF. The CDR3 DNA follows: TGTGCCAGCACCCCTCGGGGACAGGTTCTAGCCAAAAACATTCAGTACTTC.

The genes are TRBV20-1 and TRBJ2-5; 12 bases fit TRBD2. Per germline, CDR1 DFQATT and CDR2 SNEGSKA (reference sequence). V shed 6 bases and J 5 bases; nucleotides not matched to a gene: 10. This CDR3 spans 15 amino acids. CDR3 sequence (DNA): TGCAGTGCAAAGAAGACTAGCGGGAGCGGGGAGACCCAGTACTTC. This translates into CSAKKTSGSGETQYF.

This clonotype was seen many times. The CDR3 reads CASSPLPLHRVESEKLFF. The CDR3 region has the DNA TGTGCCAGCAGCCCCCTACCCCTTCACAGGGTCGAGAGTGAAAAACTGTTTTTT. The chain carries TRBV7-2 and TRBJ1-4; possible D gene TRBD1, 6 bases. Germline CDR1 and CDR2: SGHTA and FQGNSA. Trimming cost V 5 bases and J 7 bases, with 26 bases left between them. This CDR3 spans 18 amino acids.

This clonotype qualifies as medium-sized (0.01 to 0.1%). The chain couples TRBV20-1 to TRBJ1-2; D possibly corresponds to TRBD1 (6 bases). Between the trimmed V and J ends, which lost 6 bases and 6 bases, there was a span of 14 bases. The CDR3 spans 12 residues. Looked up from germline, CDR1 is DFQATT and CDR2 is SNEGSKA (reference sequence). CDR3 DNA: TGCAGTGCCCGGACAGTCGCTAATGGCTACACCTTC. As protein: CSARTVANGYTF.

The sample holds many counts of this clonotype. The genes are TRBV7-6 and TRBJ2-3; possible D gene TRBD2, 5 bases. The CDR3 has 12 amino acids. V was cut by 5 bases and J by 6 bases, with 9 bases left in between. The germline gives CDR1 SGHVS, CDR2 FNYEAQ. The CDR3 coding sequence is TGTGCCAGCAGCGCCCAGCGGGATACGCAGTATTTT. It codes for CASSAQRDTQYF.

This clonotype showed up many times. The chain recombines TRBV9 with TRBJ2-6; possibly TRBD1 for D (5 bases). CDR1 SGDLS and CDR2 YYNGEE come from the germline V gene. The ends were cut back, 0 bases at V and 1 base at J, with 11 bases in the middle. This CDR3 has 17 residues. The CDR3 sequence: CASSVGQGFSGANVLTF. Here the CDR3 DNA reads TGTGCCAGCAGCGTAGGGCAGGGATTTTCTGGGGCCAACGTCCTGACTTTC.

This clonotype was recorded a few times. The chain recombines TRBV9 with TRBJ2-7; D may match TRBD1 or TRBD2 (5 bases each). V lost 4 bases and J lost 2, with 10 bases in between. Germline CDR1 is SGDLS and CDR2 is YYNGEE. The CDR3 is 13 amino acids. The CDR3 coding sequence is TGTGCCAGCAGCATCGGGGCCGCCTACGAGCAGTACTTC. As protein: CASSIGAAYEQYF.

The rearrangement uses TRBV5-6 and TRBJ1-5; 7 bases map to TRBD1. The germline gives CDR1 SGHDT, CDR2 YYEEEE. V shed 2 bases and J 6 bases; nucleotides not matched to a gene: 5. CDR3 size: 14 residues. The CDR3 nucleotides read TGTGCCAGCAGCTTCCGACAGGGCCCTCAGCCCCAGCATTTT. Its protein is CASSFRQGPQPQHF. The variable domain in full, completed from reference TRBV5-6 and TRBJ1-5, reads DAGVTQSPTHLIKTRGQQVTLRCSPKSGHDTVSWYQQALGQGPQFIFQYYEEEERQRGNFPDRFSGHQFPNYSSELNVNALLLGDSALYLCASSFRQGPQPQHFGDGTRLSIL.

In this sample, this clonotype turned up many times. The chain combines TRBV20-1 with TRBJ2-4; D not certain. Germline CDR1 is DFQATT and CDR2 is SNEGSKA (reference sequence). The CDR3 is 14 amino acids. Trimming pared 6 bases from V and 0 bases from J, leaving 12 bases between. In DNA form, the CDR3 reads TGCAGTGCCTCCGCCAGTTTAGCCAAAAACATTCAGTACTTC. It specifies CSASASLAKNIQYF.

This clonotype was detected many times. This rearrangement joins TRBV4-1 to TRBJ2-6, with unresolved D. The germline gives CDR1 MGHRA, CDR2 YSYEKL. V shed 2 bases and J shed 0 bases, with 11 bases lying between them. The CDR3 sequence is 17 residues long. The CDR3, as DNA: TGCGCCAGCAGCCAAACAGAAATTTTCTCTGGGGCCAACGTCCTGACTTTC. It translates to CASSQTEIFSGANVLTF.

This chain joins TRBV14 and TRBJ2-2; no clear D gene. CDR1 is SGHDN and CDR2 is FVKESK in the germline V gene. The CDR3 consists of 13 residues. Trimming removed 1 base at V and 6 bases at J, with 6 bases between. CDR3 residues: CASSQVDSGELFF. The CDR3 coding sequence is TGTGCCAGCAGCCAAGTAGACTCCGGGGAGCTGTTTTTT.

This clonotype was seen ten or more times. The chain carries TRBV30 and TRBJ1-6; tentative D call: TRBD1 (6 bases). This CDR3 has 13 residues. Trimming left V 0 bases short and J 6 bases short, with 6 bases between. Germline CDR1 is GTSNPN and CDR2 is SVGIG (reference sequence). The CDR3 DNA sequence: TGTGCCTGGAGTGTCAGGGGTAATTCACCCCTCCACTTT. Its translation is CAWSVRGNSPLHF.

This clonotype came up many times. CDR3 in DNA: TGTGCCAGCAGCCTCACTGAGCAAGAGACCCAGTACTTC. It encodes CASSLTEQETQYF. The chain links TRBV7-3 to TRBJ2-5; D remains ambiguous. The CDR3 spans 13 residues. V was pared by 5 bases and J by 2 bases, with 9 bases between. Germline-derived CDR1 and CDR2 are SGHTA and FQGTGA.

This chain uses TRBV14 with TRBJ2-7; tentative D call: TRBD1 (6 bases). The CDR3 runs 15 residues. Trimming removed 5 bases from V and 0 bases from J, with 14 bases in between. Germline-derived CDR1 and CDR2 are SGHDN and FVKESK. CDR3 residues: CASSGGQKASYEQYF. As DNA, the CDR3 is TGTGCCAGCAGCGGAGGACAGAAAGCCTCCTACGAGCAGTACTTC.

This clonotype came up many times. The rearrangement links TRBV19 to TRBJ2-1; 11 bases are shared with TRBD2. J was trimmed by 0 bases and V by 5 bases; bases with no gene match: 3. Germline V gives CDR1 LNHDA, CDR2 SQIVND (reference sequence). This CDR3 contains 16 residues. CDR3 bases: TGTGCCAGTAGTCTAGGACTAGCGGGCTCCTACAATGAGCAGTTCTTC. This codes for CASSLGLAGSYNEQFF.

This clonotype was recorded once. A read error may explain this, as a much larger clone is one base away. J is TRBJ1-1 and V is TRBV28, with 9 positions matching TRBD1. Looked up from germline, CDR1 is MDHEN and CDR2 is SYDVKM. V trimming: 6 bases; J trimming: 7 bases; junction bases outside the gene matches: 3. CDR3 length equals 12 residues. CDR3 sequence (DNA): TGTGCCAGCAGGACAGGGGGAATTGAAGCTTTCTTT. It codes for CASRTGGIEAFF.

This clonotype was detected many times. The chain joins TRBV9 to TRBJ1-1; no definite D call. Per germline, CDR1 SGDLS and CDR2 YYNGEE. Trimming cost V 0 bases and J 4 bases, with 10 bases left between them. This CDR3 is built from 14 residues. CDR3 in amino acids: CASSVGGESTEAFF. CDR3 nucleotide sequence: TGTGCCAGCAGCGTAGGTGGGGAGAGCACTGAAGCTTTCTTT.

There are many counts of this clonotype. The J gene is TRBJ2-3, the V gene TRBV9; 8 bases are a match to TRBD2. Germline V gene lookup returns CDR1 SGDLS and CDR2 YYNGEE. Trimming at V came to 0 bases and at J to 3 bases, leaving 9 bases not matched to a gene. The CDR3 has 17 amino acids. The chain's CDR3 is CASSVGAGTRGTDTQYF. CDR3 nucleotide sequence: TGTGCCAGCAGCGTAGGAGCCGGGACTAGAGGAACAGATACGCAGTATTTT.

This clonotype occurred many times. The chain is built from TRBV7-3 and TRBJ2-2; D perhaps matches TRBD1 (6 bases). The germline CDR1 and CDR2 sequences are SGHTA and FQGTGA. The CDR3 covers 18 residues. Trimming removed 0 bases from V and 0 bases from J, with 14 bases in between. DNA of the CDR3: TGTGCCAGCAGCTTAACAGGGGGTAGCTGGTCGAACACCGGGGAGCTGTTTTTT. Amino acid sequence: CASSLTGGSWSNTGELFF.

The chain has TRBV20-1 and TRBJ2-7; D call uncertain. V gave up 0 bases and J gave up 2 bases, with 11 bases separating them. This CDR3 comprises 14 residues. Germline CDR1 and CDR2: DFQATT and SNEGSKA (reference sequence). DNA for the CDR3: TGCAGTGCTAGAGATAATGCAGTTCCCTACGAGCAGTACTTC. The encoded protein is CSARDNAVPYEQYF.

This clonotype was seen many times. The chain joins TRBV29-1 to TRBJ2-1; 7 bases map to TRBD1. The CDR3 has 13 residues. In germline, CDR1 is SQVTM, CDR2 ANQGSEA. The V gene end was trimmed by 6 bases and the J gene end by 6 bases; junction bases not matched to a gene: 8. The CDR3, as DNA: TGCAGCGTGCTGGACAGGAGGCGCAATGAGCAGTTCTTC. Translated, it gives CSVLDRRRNEQFF.

At least ten counts were recorded for this clonotype. This rearrangement joins TRBV7-9 to TRBJ2-3; 13 nucleotides agree with TRBD2. The CDR3 is 21 residues long. Trimming at V came to 4 bases and at J to 0 bases, leaving 16 bases not matched to a gene. Per germline, CDR1 SEHNR and CDR2 FQNEAQ (reference sequence). The CDR3 nucleotides read TGTGCCAGCAGCTGTTCAACTAGCGGGAGGGCCCTCTGTTCTAGCACAGATACGCAGTATTTT. It encodes CASSCSTSGRALCSSTDTQYF.

This clonotype has at least ten counts. The chain employs TRBV13 and TRBJ2-3, with 14 bases that match TRBD2. The CDR3 contains 20 residues. CDR1 is PRHDT, CDR2 FYEKMQ, per germline (reference sequence). V lost 5 bases to trimming and J lost 6 bases; unmatched junction nucleotides: 19. CDR3 coding DNA: TGTGCCAGCAGCCCATCCCGGACTAGCGGGAGGTCCTCCTTTGCCGATACGCAGTATTTT. It codes for CASSPSRTSGRSSFADTQYF.

The chain couples TRBV11-2 to TRBJ1-2; D is possibly TRBD1 (5 bases). Deletions cut 5 bases from V and 6 bases from J, with 19 bases between. The CDR3 has 15 amino acids. Germline CDR1 is SGHAT and CDR2 is FQNNGV. CDR3 loop: CASSDPKGREDGYTF. CDR3 sequence (DNA): TGTGCCAGCAGCGATCCGAAAGGCAGGGAGGATGGCTACACCTTC.

This clonotype showed up just a few times. The V and J genes are TRBV24-1 and TRBJ2-5; D gene ambiguous. The CDR3 extends over 13 amino acids. With 3 bases removed from V and 0 bases from J, the gap between germline ends came to 4 bases. Germline CDR1 is KGHDR and CDR2 is SFDVKD. CDR3 bases: TGTGCCACCAGTGATGGGCACCAAGAGACCCAGTACTTC. This codes for CATSDGHQETQYF.

This clonotype was detected only a few times. The chain couples TRBV5-4 to TRBJ2-5; tentative D call: TRBD1 (7 bases). The CDR3 is 14 amino acids. V lost 2 bases to trimming and J lost 4 bases, with 12 bases between them. Germline CDR1 SGHNT, CDR2 YYREEE (reference sequence). The CDR3 loop reads CASSFDREAETQYF. The CDR3 DNA reads TGTGCCAGCAGCTTTGACAGGGAGGCAGAGACCCAGTACTTC.

About this clonotype: It may be a read error: a sequence one base away is much more abundant. V is TRBV5-4 and J is TRBJ2-7, with 10 bases lining up with TRBD1. CDR1 and CDR2 from the germline V gene are SGHNT and YYREEE (reference sequence). This CDR3 is 16 amino acids long. CDR3 residues: CASGLAGTGVSYEQYF. The CDR3 coding sequence is TGTGCCAGCGGCTTGGCCGGGACAGGGGTTTCATACGAGCAGTACTTC. The variable domain in full, with the rest retrieved from reference TRBV5-4 and TRBJ2-7, is ETGVTQSPTHLIKTRGQQVTLRCSSQSGHNTVSWYQQALGQGPQFIFQYYREEENGRGNFPPRFSGLQFPNYSSELNVNALELDDSALYLCASGLAGTGVSYEQYFGPGTRLTVT.

Ten or more counts support this clonotype. The chain uses TRBV24-1 and TRBJ2-2, with 7 bases matching TRBD2. Per germline, CDR1 KGHDR and CDR2 SFDVKD. The J segment lost 2 bases and the V segment lost 4 bases, leaving 6 bases of the junction unmatched. The CDR3 is 16 residues long. The CDR3 protein is CATSDTLADNTGELFF. The CDR3 DNA follows: TGTGCCACCAGTGACACTCTAGCGGATAACACCGGGGAGCTGTTTTTT.